This T cell receptor beta chain comes out of a study of spatial heterogeneity in lung cancer. At the level of the study: Across the raw uncorrected reads, a unique TCR and UMI combination was observed, on average, more than ten times.

Noted time point: sample taken at primary tumor resection. Whole RNA obtained from tumor, nontumor lung or frozen PBMC underwent sequencing without sorting. Samples were obtained from roughly 65 donors, all untreated early-stage non-small cell lung cancer patients. This clonotype was detected only a few times. All TCR cDNA molecules were individually tagged with a unique molecular identifier. Using its own MiXCR run on the 5' RACE reads, TCRdb lists one record per CDR3 protein. The sample lists about 44,000 distinct CDR3 sequences, roughly 13% occurring once. This CDR3 is 14 amino acids long. V was trimmed by 2 bases and J by 0 bases, leaving 8 bases between them. CDR1 and CDR2 (germline): SGHVS, FQNEAQ.

This receptor was identified in a male donor with early-stage non-small cell lung cancer. The chain combines TRBV7-8 with TRBJ2-7; D is uncertain. The input for sequencing was PBMCs, taken at surgery. The CDR3 sequence is CASSLTSNSYEQYF. For the CDR3, the DNA is TGTGCCAGCAGCTTAACGTCCAACTCCTACGAGCAGTACTTC.